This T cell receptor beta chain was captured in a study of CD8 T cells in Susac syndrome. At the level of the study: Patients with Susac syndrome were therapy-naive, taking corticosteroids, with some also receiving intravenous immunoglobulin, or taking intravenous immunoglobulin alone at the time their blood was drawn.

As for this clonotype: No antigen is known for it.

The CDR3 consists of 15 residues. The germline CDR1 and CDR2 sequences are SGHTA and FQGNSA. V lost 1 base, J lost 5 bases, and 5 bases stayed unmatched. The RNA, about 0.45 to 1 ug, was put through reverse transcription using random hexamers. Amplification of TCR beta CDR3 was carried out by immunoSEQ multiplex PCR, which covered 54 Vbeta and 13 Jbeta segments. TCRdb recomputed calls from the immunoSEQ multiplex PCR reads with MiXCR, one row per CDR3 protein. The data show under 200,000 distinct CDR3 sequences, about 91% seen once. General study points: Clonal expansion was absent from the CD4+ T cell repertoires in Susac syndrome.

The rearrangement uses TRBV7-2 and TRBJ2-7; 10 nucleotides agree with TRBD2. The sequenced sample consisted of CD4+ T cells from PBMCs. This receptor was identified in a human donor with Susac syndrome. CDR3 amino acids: CASSLEGTSANEQYF. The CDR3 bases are TGTGCCAGCAGCTTAGAAGGGACTAGCGCGAACGAGCAGTACTTC. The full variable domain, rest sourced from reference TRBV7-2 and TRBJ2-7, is GAGVSQSPSNKVTEKGKDVELRCDPISGHTALYWYRQSLGQGLEFLIYFQGNSAPDKSGLPSDRFSAERTGGSVSTLTIQRTQQEDSAVYLCASSLEGTSANEQYFGPGTRLTVT.